This TCR beta chain was profiled in a study of T cell repertoires in cytomegalovirus infection. The CDR3 extends over 13 amino acids. Germline CDR1 ENHRY, CDR2 SYGVKD. With 4 bases removed from V and 3 bases from J, the gap between germline ends came to 8 bases. To note about this clonotype: Antigen unknown.

TCRdb fed the reads into MiXCR, producing one record per CDR3 protein. The sample carries 700,000 to 900,000 distinct CDR3 sequences, roughly 28% recorded once. The material was cultured CD8+ T cells from PBMCs, obtained from culture after CMV antigen stimulation. This chain links TRBV10-3 with TRBJ2-3; D remains unclear. The receptor's source is a human donor in good health (CMV status not recorded). Some clones in this sample may be carry-over from other donors' samples. The CDR3 spells CAISVPGTDTQYF. The CDR3 nucleotides read TGTGCCATCAGTGTCCCCGGGACAGATACGCAGTATTTT.